Following are 19 T cell receptor beta chains from one sample sequenced in a study of regulatory T cells in long-lasting Graves disease. Noted time point: newly diagnosed GD, antithyroid drugs for less than 3 months. RNA extracted from PBMCs served as the sequencing template. Both iRepertoire HTBI primers and Arm-PCR of CDR3 regions were used to build the TCR beta libraries. Each CDR3 protein gets one entry after TCRdb re-called the multiplex PCR reads with MiXCR. The sample has some 410,000 distinct CDR3 sequences; roughly 17% are singletons. These same records also appear under a second study, on T cells in Graves' hyperthyroidism and ophthalmopathy.

This sample comprised peripheral blood mononuclear cells (PBMCs), obtained at new diagnosis, from a patient treated with antithyroid drugs. The source is a woman aged 25 to 39 with Graves disease.

This clonotype was observed at least ten times. This chain links TRBV7-2 with TRBJ1-4; D might be TRBD1 (5 bases). V dropped 4 bases and J dropped 5 bases, with 11 bases sitting between them. The germline V gene encodes CDR1 SGHTA and CDR2 FQGNSA. This CDR3 spans 14 amino acids. The CDR3 nucleotides are TGTGCCAGCAGCTCCGGGACCTGGAATGAAAAACTGTTTTTT. Its protein product is CASSSGTWNEKLFF.

V usage is TRBV19 and J usage is TRBJ2-5; 9 positions match TRBD1. V lost 4 bases and J lost 4; bases outside the gene matches: 7. This CDR3 contains 15 residues. In germline, CDR1 is LNHDA, CDR2 SQIVND (reference sequence). The CDR3 is CASSNSDRGTETQYF. The CDR3 DNA follows: TGTGCCAGTAGTAACTCGGACAGGGGAACAGAGACCCAGTACTTC.

Many counts were recorded for this clonotype. V and J are TRBV3-1 and TRBJ1-1; D is unresolved. The CDR3 sequence is 13 residues long. V lost 0 bases to trimming and J lost 10 bases, with 12 bases between them. Germline CDR1 is LGHDT and CDR2 is YNNKEL (reference sequence). CDR3 sequence reads: CASSQDFMERAFF. CDR3 DNA sequence: TGTGCCAGCAGCCAAGATTTTATGGAGCGAGCTTTCTTT.

The chain uses TRBV20-1 and TRBJ1-5; maybe TRBD1 (5 bases). Trimming took off 5 bases at V and 9 bases at J, with 29 bases between the two ends. This CDR3 is built from 17 residues. The germline CDR1 and CDR2 sequences are DFQATT and SNEGSKA (reference sequence). CDR3 loop: CSAVGARAAGPMVPQHF. CDR3 nucleotides: TGCAGTGCTGTCGGGGCCCGCGCAGCGGGTCCCATGGTGCCCCAGCATTTT.

This clonotype was picked up many times. The chain uses TRBV5-1 and TRBJ2-1; 7 bases line up with TRBD1. CDR1 is SGHRS, CDR2 YFSETQ, per germline. The CDR3 is 17 residues long. The V gene end was trimmed by 0 bases and the J gene end by 4 bases; junction bases not matched to a gene: 10. The CDR3 region is CASSLARAGGIYNEQFF. As DNA, the CDR3 is TGCGCCAGCAGCTTGGCCCGTGCAGGGGGTATTTACAATGAGCAGTTCTTC.

This clonotype came up many times. The chain links TRBV27 to TRBJ2-7; 9 bases align to TRBD2. The CDR3 consists of 15 residues. J lost 2 bases, V lost 6 bases, and 8 bases had no gene match. CDR1 and CDR2 from the germline V gene are MNHEY and SMNVEV (reference sequence). CDR3 in amino acids: CASSLGAGGPYEQYF. DNA of the CDR3: TGTGCCAGCAGCTTAGGGGCGGGAGGGCCCTACGAGCAGTACTTC.

At least ten counts were recorded for this clonotype. This rearrangement joins TRBV15 to TRBJ1-1, with no clear D. The ends were cut back, 2 bases at V and 10 bases at J, with 14 bases in the middle. Germline V CDR1 and CDR2: LNHNV, YYDKDF (reference sequence). CDR3 size: 13 residues. CDR3 nucleotides: TGTGCCACCAGCAGACCACCAAACGGGGTAGCTTTCTTT. It codes for CATSRPPNGVAFF.

This clonotype was seen ten or more times. This chain connects TRBV7-9 to TRBJ1-1; weak D call: TRBD1 (6 bases). Per the germline V gene, CDR1 is SEHNR and CDR2 is FQNEAQ (reference sequence). The CDR3 sequence is 16 residues long. The ends were cut back, 2 bases at V and 0 bases at J, with 13 bases in the middle. The CDR3 protein is CASSLFLTGLNTEAFF. CDR3 nucleotide sequence: TGTGCCAGCAGCTTATTCTTGACAGGACTGAACACTGAAGCTTTCTTT.

This chain connects TRBV18 to TRBJ2-3, with TRBD2 matching over 10 bases. The J segment lost 6 bases and the V segment lost 8 bases, leaving 8 bases of the junction unmatched. This CDR3 is built from 14 residues. CDR1 KGHSH and CDR2 LQKENI come from the germline V gene. CDR3 in amino acids: CASPPSGRDDTQYF. As DNA, the CDR3 is TGTGCCAGCCCGCCCAGCGGGAGGGACGATACGCAGTATTTT. Drawing the rest from reference TRBV18 and TRBJ2-3, the complete variable domain is NAGVMQNPRHLVRRRGQEARLRCSPMKGHSHVYWYRQLPEEGLKFMVYLQKENIIDESGMPKERFSAEFPKEGPSILRIQQVVRGDSAAYFCASPPSGRDDTQYFGPGTRLTVL.

The V call is TRBV5-1, the J call TRBJ1-4, with TRBD1 as a possible D gene (5 bases). Trimming left V 0 bases short and J 5 bases short, with 20 bases between. The germline V gene has CDR1 SGHRS and CDR2 YFSETQ. The CDR3 runs 18 residues. The CDR3 reads CASSLALGAIYGNEKLFF. CDR3 DNA sequence: TGCGCCAGCAGCTTGGCCCTTGGGGCCATATACGGGAATGAAAAACTGTTTTTT.

This clonotype was seen at least ten times. Mismatch with germline at one junction end may stem from a read error. The chain combines TRBV24-1 with TRBJ2-7, with D possibly TRBD1 on 5 matching bases. The germline V gene encodes CDR1 KGHDR and CDR2 SFDVKD. CDR3 length: 14 residues. CDR3 amino acids: CATSEGARIDEQCF. The CDR3 DNA reads as TGTGCCACCAGCGAAGGGGCTAGAATCGACGAGCAGTGCTTC.

This clonotype was counted between two and nine times. The chain carries TRBV10-3 and TRBJ2-7; 9 bases are shared with TRBD2. CDR1 ENHRY and CDR2 SYGVKD come from the germline V gene. The CDR3 has 17 amino acids. Trimming took 0 bases from V and 1 from J; bases not matched to a gene: 7. This chain's CDR3 is CAISESRTSDTSYEQYF. The CDR3 DNA reads as TGTGCCATCAGTGAGTCGAGGACTAGCGATACATCCTACGAGCAGTACTTC.

Notes on this clonotype: Its ends do not fully match the called genes, so a read error is possible. The chain combines TRBV11-3 with TRBJ2-7; D might be TRBD1 (6 bases). The DNA end lines up better with TRBJ2-1; the J call may be wrong. The CDR3 contains 15 residues. In germline, CDR1 is SGHNT, CDR2 YENEEA. CDR3 in DNA: TGTGACAGCAGCCTTGGCAGGGGTACACACAATGAGCAGTTCTTC. Amino acid sequence: CDSSLGRGTHNEQFF.

This clonotype came up many times. J is TRBJ1-1 and V is TRBV6-9, with 7 bases aligning to TRBD1. The CDR3 has 13 residues. Germline-derived CDR1 and CDR2 are MNHGY and SVAAGI. Trimming cost V 4 bases and J 6 bases; bases outside gene matches: 5. CDR3 in amino acids: CASSFPTGPEAFF. Written as DNA, the CDR3 is TGTGCCAGCAGTTTTCCGACAGGGCCTGAAGCTTTCTTT.

About this clonotype itself: A single base separates this from a much larger clone, so it may be a read error. The rearrangement uses TRBV2 and TRBJ1-5, with a tentative D call TRBD1 (5 bases). Germline lookup yields CDR1 SNHLY and CDR2 FYNNEI. The ends were cut back, 2 bases at V and 0 bases at J, with 8 bases in the middle. The CDR3 runs to 15 residues. The CDR3 loop reads CASSEWGYSNQPQHF. The CDR3 DNA sequence: TGTGCCAGCAGTGAATGGGGGTATAGCAATCAGCCCCAGCATTTT.

This clonotype was observed at least ten times. The chain carries TRBV12-3 or TRBV12-4 and TRBJ2-5; D remains ambiguous. The CDR3 runs 13 residues. The germline V and J ends were trimmed by 3 bases and 7 bases, with 12 bases remaining between them. DNA of the CDR3: TGTGCCAGCAGTTTTGACGCCATGGGGACCCAGTACTTC. Its protein product is CASSFDAMGTQYF.

This clonotype was counted at least ten times. The rearrangement uses TRBV5-1 and TRBJ2-1; 11 bases line up with TRBD2. This CDR3 contains 16 residues. Germline lookup yields CDR1 SGHRS and CDR2 YFSETQ. Germline trimming cut 4 bases from V and 6 bases from J; bases unmatched to any gene: 9. The CDR3 spells CASSRLLAGASNEQFF. The CDR3 DNA sequence: TGCGCCAGCAGCCGTCTACTAGCGGGAGCCTCCAATGAGCAGTTCTTC.

This clonotype was seen ten or more times. V and J are TRBV5-1 and TRBJ2-7; maybe TRBD2 (5 bases). In germline, CDR1 is SGHRS, CDR2 YFSETQ. V was clipped by 4 bases and J by 1 base, with 12 bases between them. CDR3 length: 14 residues. CDR3 protein: CASSTDSSSYEQYF. The CDR3 DNA follows: TGCGCCAGCAGCACGGACTCGTCATCCTACGAGCAGTACTTC.

J is TRBJ2-5 and V is TRBV20-1, with TRBD2 matching 12 bases. Germline V lookup: CDR1 DFQATT, CDR2 SNEGSKA (reference sequence). Trimming removed 2 bases from V and 5 bases from J; junction bases left unmatched: 3. This CDR3 contains 14 residues. CDR3 bases: TGCAGTGCTAGAAAGACTAGCGGGAGTGAGACCCAGTACTTC. This gives the protein CSARKTSGSETQYF.